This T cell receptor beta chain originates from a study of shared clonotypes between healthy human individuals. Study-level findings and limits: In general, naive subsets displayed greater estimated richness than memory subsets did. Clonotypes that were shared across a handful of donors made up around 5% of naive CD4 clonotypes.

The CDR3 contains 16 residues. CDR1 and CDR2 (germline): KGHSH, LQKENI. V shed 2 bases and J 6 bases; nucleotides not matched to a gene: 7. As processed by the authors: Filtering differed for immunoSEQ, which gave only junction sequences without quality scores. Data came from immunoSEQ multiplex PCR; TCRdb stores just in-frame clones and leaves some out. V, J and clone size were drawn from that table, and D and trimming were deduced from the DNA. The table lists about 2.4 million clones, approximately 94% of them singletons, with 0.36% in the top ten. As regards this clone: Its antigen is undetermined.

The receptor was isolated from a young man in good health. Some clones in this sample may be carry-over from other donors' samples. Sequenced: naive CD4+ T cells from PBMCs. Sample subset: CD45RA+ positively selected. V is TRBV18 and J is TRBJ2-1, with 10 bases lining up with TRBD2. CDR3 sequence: CASSPMGLAGANEQFF. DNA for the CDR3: TGTGCCAGCTCACCAATGGGGCTAGCGGGAGCCAATGAGCAGTTCTTC.